The 29 T cell receptor beta chains given below trace back to one sample, sequenced in a study of CD8 T cells in Susac syndrome. Random-hexamer reverse transcription was applied to roughly 0.5 to 1 ug RNA. TCRdb re-derived calls from the immunoSEQ multiplex PCR reads in MiXCR, one entry per CDR3 protein. Seen here are roughly 200,000 distinct CDR3 sequences, roughly 95% observed once, and the top ten hold approximately 0.098%. Sequenced: CD4+ T cells from PBMCs. The receptor set was obtained from a human donor in good health.

The V and J genes are TRBV13 and TRBJ2-5; TRBD1 matches 8 bases. Trimming at V came to 5 bases and at J to 5 bases, leaving 10 bases not matched to a gene. CDR1 and CDR2 (germline): PRHDT, FYEKMQ (reference sequence). The CDR3 totals 15 residues. This CDR3 is CASSPDRGERETQYF. CDR3 nucleotide sequence: TGTGCCAGCAGCCCAGACAGGGGCGAGAGGGAGACCCAGTACTTC.

This rearrangement joins TRBV29-1 to TRBJ1-1, with D perhaps matching TRBD1 (5 bases). V lost 3 bases and J lost 4, with 15 bases in between. Per germline, CDR1 SQVTM and CDR2 ANQGSEA. This CDR3 has 14 amino acids. CDR3 bases: TGCAGCGTTGACGCGGGGCCAGACCCCACTGAAGCTTTCTTT. Translated, it gives CSVDAGPDPTEAFF.

The rearrangement uses TRBV7-8 and TRBJ2-5, with 8 bases matching TRBD2. J was trimmed by 5 bases and V by 6 bases; bases with no gene match: 14. The CDR3 spans 16 residues. CDR1 SGHVS and CDR2 FQNEAQ come from the germline V gene. CDR3 amino acids: CASSRRTGGPGETQYF. In DNA, the CDR3 is TGTGCCAGCAGTCGGCGGACGGGAGGGCCGGGGGAGACCCAGTACTTC.

The gene calls are TRBV7-2 and TRBJ1-2; TRBD1 agrees at 9 bases. The ends lost 2 bases at V and 1 base at J; junction bases unmatched: 5. The CDR3 covers 16 residues. Germline V gene data show CDR1 as SGHTA and CDR2 as FQGNSA. CDR3 bases: TGTGCCAGCAGCTTATCCTCGACAGGGGGTAACTATGGCTACACCTTC. Its translation is CASSLSSTGGNYGYTF.

V gene TRBV27 combines with J gene TRBJ1-5; D might be TRBD1 (5 bases). The V and J ends lost 6 bases and 7 bases respectively, with 10 bases between them. CDR3 size: 12 residues. Germline V lookup: CDR1 MNHEY, CDR2 SMNVEV (reference sequence). The CDR3: CASSLGGQPQHF. Written as DNA, the CDR3 is TGTGCCAGCAGCTTGGGGGGGCAGCCCCAGCATTTT.

The chain is built from TRBV18 and TRBJ1-1; weak D call: TRBD1 (5 bases). CDR1 is KGHSH, CDR2 LQKENI, per germline. The CDR3 has 13 amino acids. V lost 6 bases and J lost 3, with 11 bases in between. The CDR3 reads CASSEGPDTEAFF. The CDR3 bases are TGTGCCAGCTCGGAGGGGCCGGACACTGAAGCTTTCTTT.

The chain is built from TRBV15 and TRBJ2-7; D not resolved. This CDR3 is 14 amino acids long. Deletions cut 1 base from V and 0 bases from J, with 7 bases between. Germline V lookup: CDR1 LNHNV, CDR2 YYDKDF (reference sequence). The DNA for the CDR3 is TGTGCCACCAGCAGAGGGGTCAGCTCCTACGAGCAGTACTTC. Its translation: CATSRGVSSYEQYF.

This clonotype has only one observation. The CDR3 spells CASSPNLRQRNNYGYTF. The CDR3 DNA is TGTGCCAGCAGCCCCAACCTTCGACAGAGAAATAACTATGGCTACACCTTC. The chain carries TRBV9 and TRBJ1-2, with a tentative D call TRBD1 (5 bases). With 4 bases removed from V and 1 base from J, the gap between germline ends came to 20 bases. The CDR3 runs to 17 residues. In germline, CDR1 is SGDLS, CDR2 YYNGEE.

V and J are TRBV15 and TRBJ2-7; D perhaps matches TRBD1 (6 bases). CDR1 and CDR2 (germline): LNHNV, YYDKDF (reference sequence). With 4 bases removed from V and 1 base from J, the gap between germline ends came to 11 bases. The CDR3 has 14 residues. Here the CDR3 DNA reads TGTGCCACCAGCAAACGGACAGAGTCCTACGAGCAGTACTTC. Translated, it gives CATSKRTESYEQYF.

The rearrangement links TRBV29-1 to TRBJ2-3; no reliable D call. Trimming left V 2 bases short and J 1 base short, with 7 bases between. The CDR3 is 13 amino acids. Germline V gives CDR1 SQVTM, CDR2 ANQGSEA. The CDR3 is CSVEPAGTDTQYF. The CDR3 nucleotides read TGCAGCGTTGAACCGGCGGGCACAGATACGCAGTATTTT.

This chain uses TRBV20-1 with TRBJ1-2; D is uncertain. The V gene lost 5 bases and the J gene lost 7 bases, with 23 bases spanning the gap. The CDR3 runs 15 residues. The germline V gene has CDR1 DFQATT and CDR2 SNEGSKA (reference sequence). The CDR3 protein is CSASQGRPPPGGYTF. DNA of the CDR3: TGCAGTGCTTCCCAAGGGCGCCCTCCACCGGGTGGCTACACCTTC.

The V gene is TRBV23-1, the J gene TRBJ1-1, with D unclear. TRBV23-1 is known as an ORF, though its function is uncertain. The germline V and J ends were trimmed by 3 bases and 1 base, with 18 bases remaining between them. The CDR3 is 17 amino acids. The CDR3 sequence is CASSHSKTTEKNTEAFF. CDR3 in DNA: TGCGCCAGCAGTCATTCCAAGACTACCGAAAAGAACACTGAAGCTTTCTTT.

This clonotype was counted between two and nine times. This chain links TRBV30 with TRBJ2-1; D might be TRBD2 (6 bases). The CDR3 runs to 11 residues. CDR1 is GTSNPN and CDR2 is SVGIG in the germline V gene (reference sequence). The V gene lost 0 bases and the J gene lost 9 bases, with 6 bases spanning the gap. Here the CDR3 DNA reads TGTGCCTGGAGTGTGGGGGGTGAGCAGTTCTTC. Its translation is CAWSVGGEQFF.

The genes are TRBV29-1 and TRBJ2-1; D perhaps matches TRBD2 (5 bases). Germline CDR1 reads SQVTM; CDR2 reads ANQGSEA. V was clipped by 6 bases and J by 6 bases, with 9 bases between them. This CDR3 has 11 amino acids. CDR3 sequence: CSVRTGNEQFF. CDR3 bases: TGCAGCGTGCGGACTGGCAATGAGCAGTTCTTC.

The CDR3: CSVDRENYGYTF. For the CDR3, the DNA is TGCAGCGTTGACAGGGAGAACTATGGCTACACCTTC. V is TRBV29-1 and J is TRBJ1-2; D possibly corresponds to TRBD1 (5 bases). This CDR3 is built from 12 residues. Germline-derived CDR1 and CDR2 are SQVTM and ANQGSEA. Trimming pared 3 bases from V and 2 bases from J, leaving 7 bases between.

This chain joins TRBV5-4 and TRBJ2-5; D is undetermined. The ends were cut back, 4 bases at V and 4 bases at J, with 8 bases in the middle. The CDR3 contains 12 residues. Germline CDR1 SGHNT, CDR2 YYREEE (reference sequence). The CDR3 DNA is TGTGCCAGCAGCAACAACCCAGAGACCCAGTACTTC. Encoded protein: CASSNNPETQYF.

The rearrangement uses TRBV7-9 and TRBJ2-5; D is possibly TRBD1 (6 bases). Trimming took 1 base from V and 6 from J, leaving 21 bases between them. The CDR3 has 17 amino acids. The germline gives CDR1 SEHNR, CDR2 FQNEAQ (reference sequence). The CDR3 sequence is CASSLVIGQIGEQTQYF. The DNA of the CDR3 is TGTGCCAGCAGCTTAGTGATCGGACAGATCGGGGAACAGACCCAGTACTTC.

In this sample, this clonotype turned up once. V and J are TRBV30 and TRBJ2-7, with D possibly matching TRBD2 (6 bases). Germline assignment: CDR1 GTSNPN and CDR2 SVGIG (reference sequence). This CDR3 has 11 residues. Trimming stripped 5 bases from V and 5 bases from J, with 10 bases between. CDR3 residues: CAWGREDEQYF. DNA for the CDR3: TGTGCCTGGGGCAGGGAGGACGAGCAGTACTTC.

The chain employs TRBV6-5 and TRBJ2-7, with D possibly matching TRBD1 (6 bases). V was trimmed by 4 bases and J by 2 bases, leaving 9 bases between them. CDR1 and CDR2 from the germline V gene are MNHEY and SVGAGI. The CDR3 has 13 residues. CDR3 sequence: CASSWGPPYEQYF. CDR3 coding DNA: TGTGCCAGCAGTTGGGGGCCACCCTACGAGCAGTACTTC.

This clonotype was detected once. The chain has TRBV30 and TRBJ2-2; D uncertain. Germline CDR1 GTSNPN, CDR2 SVGIG (reference sequence). V was clipped by 3 bases and J by 5 bases, with 10 bases between them. This CDR3 is built from 13 residues. In nucleotides, the CDR3 is TGTGCCTGGAGCGGTGCAATTACCGGGGAGCTGTTTTTT. It yields the protein CAWSGAITGELFF.

CDR3 sequence (DNA): TGTGCCACCCGGCCGAGGGCAGCGCGGGACGACGCTGAAGCTTTCTTT. It codes for CATRPRAARDDAEAFF. This chain joins TRBV15 and TRBJ1-1; D perhaps matches TRBD1 (5 bases). V lost 8 bases to trimming and J lost 6 bases, with 25 bases between them. The CDR3 runs to 16 residues. CDR1 LNHNV and CDR2 YYDKDF come from the germline V gene (reference sequence). Complete variable domain (other parts from reference TRBV15 and TRBJ1-1): DAMVIQNPRYQVTQFGKPVTLSCSQTLNHNVMYWYQQKSSQAPKLLFHYYDKDFNNEADTPDNFQSRRPNTSFCFLDIRSPGLGDTAMYLCATRPRAARDDAEAFFGQGTRLTVV.

The chain has TRBV30 and TRBJ1-4, with D perhaps TRBD1 (5 bases). CDR3 length: 18 amino acids. Germline lookup yields CDR1 GTSNPN and CDR2 SVGIG (reference sequence). Trimming cost V 0 bases and J 3 bases, with 20 bases left between them. The CDR3 reads CAWSVRRGGVFANEKLFF. The CDR3 nucleotides read TGTGCCTGGAGTGTACGGCGGGGAGGGGTATTTGCTAATGAAAAACTGTTTTTT. The entire variable domain, with the rest obtained from reference TRBV30 and TRBJ1-4, is as follows: SQTIHQWPATLVQPVGSPLSLECTVEGTSNPNLYWYRQAAGRGLQLLFYSVGIGQISSEVPQNLSASRPQDRQFILSSKKLLLSDSGFYLCAWSVRRGGVFANEKLFFGSGTQLSVL.

The chain links TRBV28 to TRBJ1-2; possible D gene TRBD1, 6 bases. V was trimmed by 2 bases and J by 7 bases, leaving 11 bases between them. This CDR3 comprises 13 residues. The germline V gene has CDR1 MDHEN and CDR2 SYDVKM. CDR3 amino acids: CASSLRGAVGYTF. As DNA, the CDR3 is TGTGCCAGCAGTTTAAGGGGGGCCGTTGGCTACACCTTC.

The chain recombines TRBV24-1 with TRBJ2-1; D is possibly TRBD1 (6 bases). The CDR3 spans 14 residues. Trimming removed 6 bases at V and 9 bases at J, with 17 bases between. Germline V gives CDR1 KGHDR, CDR2 SFDVKD. The CDR3 protein is CATSSTGGMGEQFF. The CDR3 nucleotides read TGTGCCACCAGTTCCACTGGGGGCATGGGTGAGCAGTTCTTC.

This clonotype was recorded only once. The rearrangement links TRBV19 to TRBJ2-7; TRBD2 matches at 12 bases. Germline lookup yields CDR1 LNHDA and CDR2 SQIVND (reference sequence). The CDR3 runs 15 residues. V shed 8 bases and J 1 base; nucleotides not matched to a gene: 6. The CDR3, as DNA: TGTGCCAGTGGTTCGACTAGCGGGAGTTCCTACGAGCAGTACTTC. Translation: CASGSTSGSSYEQYF. Looking up the rest from reference TRBV19 and TRBJ2-7 gives the full variable domain: DGGITQSPKYLFRKEGQNVTLSCEQNLNHDAMYWYRQDPGQGLRLIYYSQIVNDFQKGDIAEGYSVSREKKESFPLTVTSAQKNPTAFYLCASGSTSGSSYEQYFGPGTRLTVT.

This rearrangement joins TRBV20-1 to TRBJ1-1, with no clear D. The germline gives CDR1 DFQATT, CDR2 SNEGSKA (reference sequence). The CDR3 is 14 amino acids. Trimming took off 6 bases at V and 0 bases at J, with 14 bases between the two ends. In DNA, the CDR3 is TGCAGTGCCTCATCGCCGGAATTGAACACTGAAGCTTTCTTT. Translated: CSASSPELNTEAFF.

CDR3 residues: CASRLGTGGANVLTF. CDR3 coding DNA: TGTGCCAGCAGACTGGGGACAGGGGGGGCCAACGTCCTGACTTTC. V and J are TRBV6-6 and TRBJ2-6, with 9 bases aligning to TRBD1. The CDR3 is 15 residues long. Germline V CDR1 and CDR2: MNHNY, SVGAGI (reference sequence). V shed 6 bases, J shed 4 bases, and the junction held 4 bases outside the gene matches.

The chain carries TRBV3-1 and TRBJ2-5, with no clear D. The V end was cut by 7 bases, the J end by 4 bases, with 19 bases between. CDR1 and CDR2 (germline): LGHDT, YNNKEL (reference sequence). The length of the CDR3 is 15 residues. In DNA, the CDR3 is TGTGCCAGCACCTCTAAGTGGAAATCCCTAGAGACCCAGTACTTC. It specifies CASTSKWKSLETQYF.

This rearrangement joins TRBV7-8 to TRBJ2-3, with 10 bases lining up with TRBD2. Trimming at V came to 5 bases and at J to 6 bases, leaving 11 bases not matched to a gene. This CDR3 is 16 amino acids long. Germline CDR1 SGHVS, CDR2 FQNEAQ. Here the CDR3 reads CASSRSGTSVADTQYF. The CDR3 DNA reads TGTGCCAGCAGCCGGTCCGGGACTAGCGTAGCGGATACGCAGTATTTT.